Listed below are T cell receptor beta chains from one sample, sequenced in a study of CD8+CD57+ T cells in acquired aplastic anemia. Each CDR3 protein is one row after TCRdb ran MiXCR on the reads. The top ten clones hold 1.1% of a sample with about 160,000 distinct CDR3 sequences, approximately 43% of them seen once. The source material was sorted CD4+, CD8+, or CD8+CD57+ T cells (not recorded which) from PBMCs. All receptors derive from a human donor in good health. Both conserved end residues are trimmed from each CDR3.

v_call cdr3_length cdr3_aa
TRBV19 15 ASSTRDRRLMNTEAF
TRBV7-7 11 ASSARVQETQY
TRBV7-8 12 ASSQGVGGDTQY
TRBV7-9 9 ASSLGAEQY
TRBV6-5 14 ASSYPGTGKYQPQH
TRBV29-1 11 SVEPLAGTEQY
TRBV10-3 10 AVGRNQETQY
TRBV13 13 ASSSLRYSTGELF
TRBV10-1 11 ASSEGGWETQY
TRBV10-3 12 AISESGGAGEQF
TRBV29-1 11 SAQRGLNWEQY
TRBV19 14 ASSRQDRGHRNEQF
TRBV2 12 ASSGGYGANVLT
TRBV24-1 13 ATSDPGQGEEKLF
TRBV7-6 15 ASRTGTGAMNTGELF
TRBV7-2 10 ASSSTSYEQY
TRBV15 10 ATSRTGTEAF